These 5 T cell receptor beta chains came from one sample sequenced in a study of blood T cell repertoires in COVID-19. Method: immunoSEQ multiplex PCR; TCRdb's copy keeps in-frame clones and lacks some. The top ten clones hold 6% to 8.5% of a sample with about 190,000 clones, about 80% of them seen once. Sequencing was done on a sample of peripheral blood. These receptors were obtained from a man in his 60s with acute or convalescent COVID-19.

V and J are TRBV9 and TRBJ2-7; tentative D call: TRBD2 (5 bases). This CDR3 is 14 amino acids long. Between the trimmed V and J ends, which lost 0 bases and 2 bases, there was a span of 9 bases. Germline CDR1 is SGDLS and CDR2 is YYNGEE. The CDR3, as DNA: TGTGCCAGCAGCGTAGAGGACTCACCCTACGAGCAGTACTTC. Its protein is CASSVEDSPYEQYF.

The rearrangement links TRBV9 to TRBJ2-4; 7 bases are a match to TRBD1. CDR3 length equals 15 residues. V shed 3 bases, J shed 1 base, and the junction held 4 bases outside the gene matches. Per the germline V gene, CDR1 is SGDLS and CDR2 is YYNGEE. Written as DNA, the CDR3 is TGTGCCAGCAGCGCCCAACAGGGGGCCAAAAACATTCAGTACTTC. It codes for CASSAQQGAKNIQYF. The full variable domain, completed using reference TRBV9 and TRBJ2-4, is DSGVTQTPKHLITATGQRVTLRCSPRSGDLSVYWYQQSLDQGLQFLIQYYNGEERAKGNILERFSAQQFPDLHSELNLSSLELGDSALYFCASSAQQGAKNIQYFGAGTRLSVL.

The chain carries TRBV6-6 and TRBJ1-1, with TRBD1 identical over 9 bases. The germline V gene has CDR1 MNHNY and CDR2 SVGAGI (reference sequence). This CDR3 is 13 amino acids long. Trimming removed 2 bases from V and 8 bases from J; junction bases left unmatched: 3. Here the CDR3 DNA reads TGTGCCAGCAGTTACGGGACAGGGATAGAAGCTTTCTTT. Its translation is CASSYGTGIEAFF.

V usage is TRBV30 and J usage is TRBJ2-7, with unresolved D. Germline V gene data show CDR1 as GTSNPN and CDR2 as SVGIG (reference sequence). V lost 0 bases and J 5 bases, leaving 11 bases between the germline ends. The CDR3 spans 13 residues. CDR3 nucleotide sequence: TGTGCCTGGAGTGTTCCCCTCCCCGACGAGCAGTACTTC. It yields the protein CAWSVPLPDEQYF.

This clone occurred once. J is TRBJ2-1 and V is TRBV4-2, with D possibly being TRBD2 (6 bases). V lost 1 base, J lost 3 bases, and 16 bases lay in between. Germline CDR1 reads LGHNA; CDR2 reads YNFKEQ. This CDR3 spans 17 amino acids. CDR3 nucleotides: TGTGCCAGCAGCCAAGGCCTCCTAGCGACACGCTACAATGAGCAGTTCTTC. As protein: CASSQGLLATRYNEQFF.